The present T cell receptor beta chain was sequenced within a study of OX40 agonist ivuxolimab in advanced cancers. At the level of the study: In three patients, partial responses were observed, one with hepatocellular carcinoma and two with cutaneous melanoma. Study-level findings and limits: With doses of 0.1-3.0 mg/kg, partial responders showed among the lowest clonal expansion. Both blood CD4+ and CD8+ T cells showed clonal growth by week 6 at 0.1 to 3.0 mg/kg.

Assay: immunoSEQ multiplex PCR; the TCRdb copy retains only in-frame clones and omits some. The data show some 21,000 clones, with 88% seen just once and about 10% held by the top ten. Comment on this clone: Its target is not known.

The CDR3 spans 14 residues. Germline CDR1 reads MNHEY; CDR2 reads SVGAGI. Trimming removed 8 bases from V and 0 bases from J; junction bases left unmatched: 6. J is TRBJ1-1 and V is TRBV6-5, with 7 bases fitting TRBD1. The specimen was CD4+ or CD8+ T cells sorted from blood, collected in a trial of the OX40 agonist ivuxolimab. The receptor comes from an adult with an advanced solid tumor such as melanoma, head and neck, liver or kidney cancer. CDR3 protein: CASGTGQMNTEAFF. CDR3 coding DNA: TGTGCCAGCGGCACGGGACAGATGAACACTGAAGCTTTCTTT.